The T cell receptor (beta chain) under discussion was sequenced for a study of shared clonotypes between healthy human individuals. TCRdb's copy holds only in-frame clones and misses some; the assay was immunoSEQ multiplex PCR. This table holds about 770,000 clones, 72% found once. The source of this sequence is a woman younger than 45 in good health. Source material: memory CD4+ T cells sorted from blood. This sample's subset: CD45RA-negative fraction.

The CDR3 protein is CSVEGQTFTDTQYF. The CDR3 region has the DNA TGCAGCGTGGAGGGACAAACCTTCACAGATACGCAGTATTTT. The chain is built from TRBV29-1 and TRBJ2-3; tentatively, D is TRBD1 or TRBD2 (6 bases each). The germline CDR1 and CDR2 sequences are SQVTM and ANQGSEA. The CDR3 loop spans 14 amino acids. The V end was cut by 6 bases, the J end by 2 bases, with 15 bases between.